This is a list of T cell receptor beta chains from one sample in a study of molecular identifiers for immune sequencing clone quantification. TCRdb re-called the PCR reads with MiXCR, one entry per CDR3 protein. The table shows a few hundred thousand distinct CDR3 sequences, with about a fifth occurring only once. The source material was naive CD8+ T cells from blood, with Jurkat cell RNA spiked in. These receptors all come from a human donor in good health. Some libraries in this study had Jurkat cell RNA spiked in. Each CDR3 is given with its conserved first and last residue. Fields, in order: D gene, V gene, clone size, J gene, CDR3 DNA, CDR3 protein. The D gene is left open where the match is weak. The size of a clone is reported for some rows only, either as once, few or many, or as a class for expanded clones.

>-|TRBV5-6|many|TRBJ2-3
TGTGCCAGCAGCTTGGCCGTAGTTAAAGGGTCAGATACGCAGTATTTT
CASSLAVVKGSDTQYF
>TRBD1|TRBV7-9|many|TRBJ2-7
TGTGCCAGCAGCCGGACAGGGTTGGCCTACGAGCAGTACTTC
CASSRTGLAYEQYF
>-|TRBV19|-|TRBJ1-1
TGTGCCAGTAGGGGGGGGGGCTGGAACACTGAAGCTTTCTTT
CASRGGGWNTEAFF
>-|TRBV7-8|many|TRBJ2-3
TGTGCCAGCAGCTTAGACTACCAGGCAGATACGCAGTATTTT
CASSLDYQADTQYF
>-|TRBV3-1|-|TRBJ1-2
TGTGCCAGCAGCCAAAAAGGGGATTTAGCTAACTATGGCTACACCTTC
CASSQKGDLANYGYTF
>-|TRBV10-3|few|TRBJ2-3
TGTGCCATCAGTGAGTCGATGGCCGAGGGGACAGATACGCAGTATTTT
CAISESMAEGTDTQYF
>-|TRBV5-6|-|TRBJ2-3
TGTGCCAGCAGCTTGGCTGTCCCCCCCCAGGGAAGTGGAGATACGCAGTATTTT
CASSLAVPPQGSGDTQYF
>-|TRBV4-1|-|TRBJ1-1
TGCGCCAGCAGCCACCCACCCCCGGGGAACACTGGAGCTTTCTTT
CASSHPPPGNTGAFF
>-|TRBV21-1|few|TRBJ1-1
TGTGCCAGCAGCACACAGGGACAGGTCACTGAAGCTTTCTTT
CASSTQGQVTEAFF
>-|TRBV4-2|-|TRBJ2-3
TGTGCCAGCAGCCAAGAGGGGTCAGCCGGTTTTTTCACAGATACGCAGTATTTT
CASSQEGSAGFFTDTQYF
>-|TRBV27|many|TRBJ2-4
TGTGCCAGCAGCCCCTCCCGCGCCAAAAACATTCAGTACTTC
CASSPSRAKNIQYF
>-|TRBV10-2|many|TRBJ2-7
TGCGCCAGCAGTGAGTGGAGGGGGCGTTGGGAGCAGTACTTC
CASSEWRGRWEQYF
>TRBD2|TRBV29-1|many|TRBJ2-3
TGCAGCGTGCCCTTCTCTAGGCGGGACTACACAGATACGCAGTATTTT
CSVPFSRRDYTDTQYF
>-|TRBV7-9|-|TRBJ2-1
TGTGCCAGTAGCTTCTCGAGGAGCCCCTACAATGAGCAGTTCTTC
CASSFSRSPYNEQFF
>-|TRBV5-4|-|TRBJ2-7
TGTGCCAGCAGCTTGGTAGCCAGACCCTACGAGCAGTACTTC
CASSLVARPYEQYF
>-|TRBV20-1|-|TRBJ2-7
TGCAGTGCTACCCTGGGTTTCGGCTACGAGCAGTACTTC
CSATLGFGYEQYF
>TRBD2|TRBV6-1|-|TRBJ2-7
TGTGCCAGCAGTGCTAGCCGGACTAGCGGATCCTACGAGCAGTACTTC
CASSASRTSGSYEQYF
>-|TRBV11-2|-|TRBJ2-7
TGTGCCAGCAGCTTAGAAGGCCGGAGCAGCTCCTACGAGCAGTACTTC
CASSLEGRSSSYEQYF
>-|TRBV5-6|-|TRBJ2-7
TGTGCCAGCTGGGCACAGTTAAAGTCCTGCGAGCAGTACTTC
CASWAQLKSCEQYF
>TRBD1|TRBV6-5|many|TRBJ2-7
TGTGCCAGCAGTTACTCGAGTAGGGACAGGGCTTTCCGGGGGGAGCAGTACTTC
CASSYSSRDRAFRGEQYF
>-|TRBV6-2/TRBV6-3|-|TRBJ1-6
TGTGCCAGCACCTCCGGTCTGAATTCACCCCTCCACTTT
CASTSGLNSPLHF
>-|TRBV28|-|TRBJ1-1
TGTGCCAGCAGGGTGGGCTGGGGGAACACTGAAGCTTTCTTT
CASRVGWGNTEAFF